This TCR beta chain comes out of a study of early T cells in non-severe SARS-CoV-2 infection. Trimming removed 0 bases from V and 4 bases from J; junction bases left unmatched: 9. CDR1 is LGHNA, CDR2 YSLEER, per germline. This CDR3 contains 17 residues. cDNA molecules, individually, were tagged with unique molecular identifiers. Each CDR3 protein is one row after TCRdb ran MiXCR on the 5' RACE reads. The sample includes approximately 70,000 distinct CDR3 sequences, 10% seen only once; the top ten take around 15%. Many counts were recorded for this clonotype. The sequenced sample was whole blood, obtained at baseline. This clonotype originated in an adult who was a healthcare worker with PCR-confirmed SARS-CoV-2 infection or an uninfected control (not recorded which). V usage is TRBV4-3 and J usage is TRBJ2-1; TRBD1 agrees at 7 bases. The DNA of the CDR3 is TGCGCCAGCAGCCAAGAAGGATTGGGGGACAGTTACAATGAGCAGTTCTTC. Amino acid sequence: CASSQEGLGDSYNEQFF.